These 22 T cell receptor beta chains came from one sample sequenced in a study of shared clonotypes between healthy human individuals (dated by TCRdb to the early 2020s). Library preparation employed the immunoSEQ multiplex PCR assay. TCRdb provides this immuneACCESS table in a form limited to in-frame rearrangements. Some clones are lacking; in checked studies, under half of them reflect an unresolved V gene, and why the rest are absent is not known. The sample has approximately 2,300,000 clones on record, around 93% of them singletons. Around 0.38% of the sample is taken by the ten largest. Sequenced: naive CD4+ T cells from PBMCs. The cell subset or site label here, explained by the study, means: CD45RA+ positively selected. These receptors were collected from a young man in good health. Some clones in this sample may be carry-over from other donors' samples.

The rearrangement joins TRBV27 to TRBJ1-1, with D tentatively TRBD1 (5 bases). In germline, CDR1 is MNHEY, CDR2 SMNVEV (reference sequence). V dropped 2 bases and J dropped 7 bases, with 17 bases sitting between them. The length of the CDR3 is 15 residues. The CDR3 reads CASSLRGGHQNEAFF. DNA of the CDR3: TGTGCCAGCAGTTTAAGGGGAGGGCATCAGAATGAAGCTTTCTTT.

This chain uses TRBV5-4 with TRBJ1-1; TRBD1 matches 8 bases. The CDR3 length is 15 residues. Germline lookup yields CDR1 SGHNT and CDR2 YYREEE (reference sequence). The V segment lost 10 bases and the J segment 3 bases; nucleotides outside the gene matches: 14. The CDR3 region is CAAKTGERTDTEAFF. CDR3 DNA sequence: TGTGCCGCCAAGACAGGGGAAAGGACCGACACTGAAGCTTTCTTT.

J is TRBJ2-3 and V is TRBV4-2; TRBD2 matches at 9 bases. V shed 1 base and J 2 bases; nucleotides not matched to a gene: 10. CDR1 and CDR2 (germline): LGHNA, YNFKEQ. This CDR3 is built from 18 residues. The CDR3 spells CASSQVGVIAGATDTQYF. CDR3 DNA: TGTGCCAGCAGCCAAGTCGGGGTGATAGCGGGAGCCACAGATACGCAGTATTTT.

In its sample, this clone was seen a few times. V is TRBV27 and J is TRBJ1-1; D is uncertain. V dropped 8 bases and J dropped 8 bases, with 15 bases sitting between them. The CDR3 totals 12 residues. CDR1 MNHEY and CDR2 SMNVEV come from the germline V gene (reference sequence). CDR3 sequence reads: CASQTRTFEAFF. In nucleotides, the CDR3 is TGTGCCAGCCAAACTCGTACGTTCGAAGCTTTCTTT.

The rearrangement joins TRBV27 to TRBJ2-7; D may be TRBD1 or TRBD2 (7 bases each). CDR3 size: 17 residues. Looked up from germline, CDR1 is MNHEY and CDR2 is SMNVEV (reference sequence). The V gene lost 6 bases and the J gene lost 1 base, with 22 bases spanning the gap. The CDR3 loop is CASSQNPGRGGSYEQYF. The CDR3 coding sequence is TGTGCCAGCAGCCAAAATCCCGGCAGGGGGGGGTCCTACGAGCAGTACTTC.

V is TRBV6-5 and J is TRBJ2-2; perhaps TRBD2 as D (6 bases). The germline V gene has CDR1 MNHEY and CDR2 SVGAGI. V was pared by 4 bases and J by 6 bases, with 15 bases between. The CDR3 extends over 15 amino acids. CDR3 region: CASSSPGLRPGELFF. The CDR3, as DNA: TGTGCCAGCAGTTCACCGGGACTCAGGCCCGGGGAGCTGTTTTTT.

This clone was picked up one time. V is TRBV19 and J is TRBJ1-1; tentative D call: TRBD1 (6 bases). The CDR3 loop spans 13 amino acids. Germline CDR1 LNHDA, CDR2 SQIVND (reference sequence). The V end was cut by 6 bases, the J end by 5 bases, with 13 bases between. DNA of the CDR3: TGTGCCAGTAGCCAGGGGAGAAAGACTGAAGCTTTCTTT. It specifies CASSQGRKTEAFF.

The chain carries TRBV5-1 and TRBJ2-1; TRBD2 is a possible D gene (6 bases). Germline V lookup: CDR1 SGHRS, CDR2 YFSETQ. Deletions cut 4 bases from V and 6 bases from J, with 17 bases between. The CDR3 is 15 residues long. The CDR3, as DNA: TGCGCCAGCAGCGCGAACCGGGACTGGGGCAATGAGCAGTTCTTC. Its translation: CASSANRDWGNEQFF.

The CDR3 is CASSFTAGDTADTQYF. The CDR3 region has the DNA TGTGCCAGCAGCTTTACGGCAGGGGATACGGCCGATACGCAGTATTTT. This chain links TRBV11-2 with TRBJ2-3; D possibly corresponds to TRBD1 (6 bases). Germline assignment: CDR1 SGHAT and CDR2 FQNNGV. This CDR3 is 16 amino acids long. Trimming pared 3 bases from V and 6 bases from J, leaving 19 bases between.

The chain recombines TRBV5-1 with TRBJ2-1; D may match TRBD1 or TRBD2 (5 bases each). The V gene lost 1 base and the J gene lost 8 bases, with 13 bases spanning the gap. Germline V CDR1 and CDR2: SGHRS, YFSETQ. The CDR3 extends over 14 amino acids. The CDR3 DNA follows: TGCGCCAGCAGCTTGAGGGACCATGGGGATGAGCAGTTCTTC. Translation gives CASSLRDHGDEQFF.

This chain uses TRBV11-2 with TRBJ1-1; 8 nucleotides agree with TRBD1. The CDR3 has 13 residues. Germline assignment: CDR1 SGHAT and CDR2 FQNNGV. Unmatched junction bases numbered 4, after V lost 5 bases and J lost 5 bases. The CDR3 bases are TGTGCCAGCAGCCGCAGGGGGCGAACTGAAGCTTTCTTT. This encodes CASSRRGRTEAFF.

The chain joins TRBV28 to TRBJ2-7; 11 bases fit TRBD2. V lost 4 bases to trimming and J lost 7 bases; unmatched junction nucleotides: 9. CDR1 and CDR2 from the germline V gene are MDHEN and SYDVKM. This CDR3 comprises 15 residues. The CDR3 sequence: CASSSLAGGKGEQYF. In DNA form, the CDR3 reads TGTGCCAGCAGTTCTCTAGCGGGAGGCAAAGGGGAGCAGTACTTC.

This sequence joins TRBV19 and TRBJ1-1; D is unclear. CDR1 is LNHDA, CDR2 SQIVND, per germline (reference sequence). CDR3 length: 15 residues. Trimming left V 0 bases short and J 1 base short, with 9 bases between. CDR3: CASSIDRAQNTEAFF. In DNA, the CDR3 is TGTGCCAGTAGTATAGATCGGGCACAGAACACTGAAGCTTTCTTT.

This chain joins TRBV7-2 and TRBJ2-7, with 9 bases aligning to TRBD1. V shed 6 bases, J shed 7 bases, and the junction held 13 bases outside the gene matches. The CDR3 extends over 15 amino acids. Germline V gene data show CDR1 as SGHTA and CDR2 as FQGNSA. The chain's CDR3 is CASRRAGTGQNEQYF. The CDR3 bases are TGTGCCAGCAGGCGTGCCGGGACAGGGCAGAATGAGCAGTACTTC.

This clone was recorded only once. This chain connects TRBV5-8 to TRBJ1-1; possible D gene TRBD1, 6 bases. Germline CDR1 is SGHTS and CDR2 is YDEGEE. The CDR3 extends over 13 amino acids. With 5 bases removed from V and 1 base from J, the gap between germline ends came to 9 bases. The CDR3 sequence is CASRWDKNTEAFF. CDR3 DNA sequence: TGTGCCAGCAGGTGGGACAAGAACACTGAAGCTTTCTTT.

This chain uses TRBV30 with TRBJ1-1; 8 nucleotides align to TRBD1. The V gene end was trimmed by 2 bases and the J gene end by 8 bases; junction bases not matched to a gene: 10. CDR3 length equals 14 residues. Germline V lookup: CDR1 GTSNPN, CDR2 SVGIG (reference sequence). CDR3 nucleotides: TGTGCCTGGAGTCGATACCTGGACAGGGTAGAAGCTTTCTTT. Its translation: CAWSRYLDRVEAFF.

This clone was picked up one time. As DNA, the CDR3 is TGTGCCAGTAGTCCCAAAAACAGGGGAGGCAACACTGAAGCTTTCTTT. This encodes CASSPKNRGGNTEAFF. The chain uses TRBV19 and TRBJ1-1, with TRBD1 identical over 7 bases. The CDR3 has 16 amino acids. J was trimmed by 2 bases and V by 5 bases; bases with no gene match: 11. Germline-derived CDR1 and CDR2 are LNHDA and SQIVND (reference sequence).

The chain recombines TRBV30 with TRBJ2-1, with D uncertain. The CDR3 extends over 12 amino acids. Trimming cost V 3 bases and J 3 bases, with 6 bases left between them. Germline V CDR1 and CDR2: GTSNPN, SVGIG (reference sequence). CDR3 coding DNA: TGTGCCTGGAGGGTTGGCTACAATGAGCAGTTCTTC. It yields the protein CAWRVGYNEQFF.

V gene TRBV10-1 combines with J gene TRBJ2-1; the match to TRBD2 covers 8 bases. V dropped 4 bases and J dropped 5; count of bases not matched to a gene: 7. The CDR3 runs 15 residues. In germline, CDR1 is WNHNN, CDR2 SYGVQD (reference sequence). The CDR3 region has the DNA TGCGCCAGCAGTGGCCCCAGAGCGGGAGACAATGAGCAGTTCTTC. Protein sequence: CASSGPRAGDNEQFF.

This clone has more than one count but fewer than ten. One base away lies a much larger clone, so this may be a sequencing read error. Other DNA sequences of this sample code for an identical CDR3. The genes are TRBV7-6 and TRBJ1-1; D not resolved. This CDR3 region has 13 residues. V lost 0 bases and J 1 base, leaving 3 bases between the germline ends. The germline gives CDR1 SGHVS, CDR2 FNYEAQ. The CDR3 nucleotides are TGTGCCAGCAGCTTAGCCGGGAACACTGAAGCTTTCTTT. It codes for CASSLAGNTEAFF.

This rearrangement joins TRBV4-2 to TRBJ2-2; 8 bases map to TRBD1. V was pared by 3 bases and J by 4 bases, with 7 bases of the junction left unmatched. The CDR3 is made up of 16 amino acids. The germline V gene has CDR1 LGHNA and CDR2 YNFKEQ. The CDR3 reads CASSHPTGGSTGELFF. The CDR3 DNA follows: TGTGCCAGCAGCCATCCAACAGGGGGGAGCACCGGGGAGCTGTTTTTT.

V gene TRBV5-1 combines with J gene TRBJ2-7; D is unclear. The CDR3 loop spans 14 amino acids. The germline V gene encodes CDR1 SGHRS and CDR2 YFSETQ. Trimming left V 4 bases short and J 2 bases short, with 13 bases between. CDR3 protein: CASSPVSGPYEQYF. CDR3 DNA: TGCGCCAGCAGCCCCGTTTCGGGTCCCTACGAGCAGTACTTC.